The 5 T cell receptor beta chains below come from one sample, sequenced in a study of T cell responses to AZD1222 COVID-19 vaccine. Using immunoSEQ multiplex PCR, the repertoire was profiled, and TCRdb retains in-frame clones only, with some absent. The profile covers about 110,000 clones, with approximately 90% appearing a single time and roughly 1.5% taken by the ten largest. Sequenced here: peripheral blood, sampled on day 0 of AZD1222 vaccination. These receptors came from an adult in good health.

V is TRBV10-3 and J is TRBJ2-3; the match to TRBD1 covers 8 bases. The CDR3 spans 16 residues. V lost 4 bases, J lost 5 bases, and 11 bases stayed unmatched. The germline V gene has CDR1 ENHRY and CDR2 SYGVKD. In DNA form, the CDR3 reads TGTGCCATCAGTGGGAGGGGCACAGGGGGTATAGATACGCAGTATTTT. As protein: CAISGRGTGGIDTQYF.

This clone is labeled medium-sized. This chain uses TRBV7-9 with TRBJ2-3, with D unresolved. CDR1 SEHNR and CDR2 FQNEAQ come from the germline V gene (reference sequence). This CDR3 comprises 14 residues. The ends were cut back, 2 bases at V and 2 bases at J, with 8 bases in the middle. This CDR3 reads CASSLITYTDTQYF. CDR3 in DNA: TGTGCCAGCAGCTTAATTACCTACACAGATACGCAGTATTTT.

V gene TRBV7-8 combines with J gene TRBJ2-2; D is uncertain. CDR3 length: 16 amino acids. The V end lost 1 base, the J end lost 0 bases, and 9 bases lay between the germline ends. CDR1 and CDR2 (germline): SGHVS, FQNEAQ. CDR3 amino acids: CASSLVRLANTGELFF. CDR3 in DNA: TGTGCCAGCAGCTTAGTTCGACTCGCGAACACCGGGGAGCTGTTTTTT.

The chain links TRBV18 to TRBJ1-4, with D possibly TRBD1 on 5 matching bases. CDR1 and CDR2 (germline): KGHSH, LQKENI. The CDR3 covers 15 residues. V shed 0 bases and J shed 7 bases, with 12 bases lying between them. The CDR3 here is CASSPPPGVSEKLFF. DNA for the CDR3: TGTGCCAGCTCACCACCTCCGGGGGTGAGTGAAAAACTGTTTTTT.

The chain is built from TRBV6-5 and TRBJ1-5; the D gene is possibly TRBD1 (5 bases). CDR1 MNHEY and CDR2 SVGAGI come from the germline V gene. With 8 bases removed from V and 6 bases from J, the gap between germline ends came to 14 bases. The CDR3 spans 13 residues. The CDR3 spells CASGGGAPQPQHF. In DNA, the CDR3 is TGTGCCAGCGGCGGAGGGGCCCCTCAGCCCCAGCATTTT.